This T cell receptor beta chain was recorded in a study of cytomegalovirus exposure and HLA in healthy donors. General observations from the study: A link between a missense DCLRE1C variant and TCR beta V- and J-gene trimming emerged from a later analysis. With DRB1 most and HLA-C fewest, TCR association rates differed between HLA loci in a later analysis.

Note on this clone: No antigen is known for it.

The PCR had 60 Vbeta and 13 Jbeta primers. Using immunoSEQ multiplex PCR, the repertoire was profiled, and TCRdb retains in-frame clones only, with some absent. The repertoire has fewer than 110,000 clones, around three quarters of them found once; the top ten carry approximately 4.2%. Germline V gene sequence: CDR1 SQVTM, CDR2 ANQGSEA. With 5 bases removed from V and 1 base from J, the gap between germline ends came to 17 bases. This CDR3 comprises 15 residues. The receptor's source is a male donor in good health and CMV-seronegative. The sample was PBMCs. V and J are TRBV29-1 and TRBJ1-1, with D maybe TRBD1 (6 bases). Here the CDR3 DNA reads TGCAGCGTTCAAAAACAGGGCCTTGGGAACACTGAAGCTTTCTTT. Residues: CSVQKQGLGNTEAFF.